What follows are 27 T cell receptor beta chains derived from one specimen sequenced in a study of neurological immune-mediated disorders. Each CDR3 protein gets one entry after TCRdb re-called the 5' RACE reads with MiXCR. This sample yields almost 85,000 distinct CDR3 sequences, of which 2.5% to 3% are seen a single time; roughly 1.1% belongs to the top ten. Sequences were obtained from PBMCs. Receptors originate from a woman under 40 with multiple sclerosis.

This clonotype has ten or more counts. The V gene is TRBV20-1, the J gene TRBJ1-1; a weak D match, TRBD1 (5 bases). Looked up from germline, CDR1 is DFQATT and CDR2 is SNEGSKA (reference sequence). The CDR3 sequence is 13 residues long. The V and J ends lost 2 bases and 5 bases respectively, with 12 bases between them. The CDR3 DNA reads TGCAGTGCTAGATATGGGGGAGGGACTGAAGCTTTCTTT. It translates to CSARYGGGTEAFF.

Many counts were recorded for this clonotype. The chain joins TRBV20-1 to TRBJ1-5, with unresolved D. The germline CDR1 and CDR2 sequences are DFQATT and SNEGSKA (reference sequence). V was cut by 3 bases and J by 1 base, with 7 bases left in between. This CDR3 contains 13 residues. CDR3 bases: TGCAGTGCTAGCGGCGGGAGCAATCAGCCCCAGCATTTT. Its translation: CSASGGSNQPQHF.

This clonotype was recorded many times. The chain employs TRBV28 and TRBJ2-6; unclear D gene. The length of the CDR3 is 15 residues. Trimming pared 3 bases from V and 0 bases from J, leaving 6 bases between. Germline V gives CDR1 MDHEN, CDR2 SYDVKM. This CDR3 reads CASSFHHSGANVLTF. For the CDR3, the DNA is TGTGCCAGCAGTTTTCATCACTCTGGGGCCAACGTCCTGACTTTC.

This clonotype has at least ten counts. V gene TRBV20-1 combines with J gene TRBJ2-1; TRBD2 is a possible D gene (5 bases). From germline, CDR1 is DFQATT and CDR2 SNEGSKA (reference sequence). The CDR3 has 13 residues. V shed 3 bases and J shed 10 bases, with 16 bases lying between them. The CDR3 bases are TGCAGTGCTAGCGGAGGAGGACGAGGAGAGCAGTTCTTC. Translation gives CSASGGGRGEQFF.

This clonotype was observed many times. The chain employs TRBV5-1 and TRBJ2-7; 7 bases agree with TRBD2. CDR1 is SGHRS and CDR2 is YFSETQ in the germline V gene. The trim removed 6 bases at V and 0 bases at J, leaving 6 bases unmatched. There are 14 residues in the CDR3. The CDR3 protein is CASTREGNSYEQYF. CDR3 DNA: TGCGCCAGCACAAGGGAGGGCAACTCCTACGAGCAGTACTTC.

This clonotype showed up many times. This chain connects TRBV7-2 to TRBJ2-5; TRBD2 agrees at 9 bases. Germline CDR1 SGHTA, CDR2 FQGNSA. The ends lost 3 bases at V and 5 bases at J; junction bases unmatched: 7. The CDR3 spans 15 residues. The CDR3 region is CASSFNPAGGETQYF. The CDR3 coding sequence is TGTGCCAGCAGCTTTAATCCGGCGGGAGGGGAGACCCAGTACTTC.

This clonotype was found many times. This sequence joins TRBV20-1 and TRBJ2-1; weak D call: TRBD2 (5 bases). Germline V gene lookup returns CDR1 DFQATT and CDR2 SNEGSKA (reference sequence). The CDR3 spans 12 residues. Trimming stripped 4 bases from V and 8 bases from J, with 12 bases between. The CDR3 region is CSAISSADEQFF. In DNA form, the CDR3 reads TGCAGTGCTATAAGTAGCGCCGATGAGCAGTTCTTC.

This clonotype was seen many times. V is TRBV20-1 and J is TRBJ2-7, with 11 nucleotides matching TRBD2. The CDR3 has 13 amino acids. Germline V gives CDR1 DFQATT, CDR2 SNEGSKA (reference sequence). J was trimmed by 2 bases and V by 7 bases; bases with no gene match: 4. CDR3 nucleotide sequence: TGCAGTGGACAGACTAGCGGGACCTACGAGCAGTACTTC. It encodes CSGQTSGTYEQYF.

Remarks on this clonotype: Compared with germline, one end of the junction differs, possibly owing to a read error. V and J are TRBV5-1 and TRBJ1-1; 8 bases line up with TRBD1. CDR3 length: 14 residues. The germline V gene has CDR1 SGHRS and CDR2 YFSETQ. In DNA, the CDR3 is TGCGACAGCAGCTACGGACAGGGTCGTACTGAAGCTTTCTTT. The encoded protein is CDSSYGQGRTEAFF.

The table lists this clonotype with many counts. The chain employs TRBV4-3 and TRBJ2-1; D remains ambiguous. The CDR3 covers 16 residues. The V and J ends lost 1 base and 1 base respectively, with 11 bases between them. Germline V lookup: CDR1 LGHNA, CDR2 YSLEER. CDR3 loop: CASSQGGGGSYNEQFF. In nucleotides, the CDR3 is TGCGCCAGCAGCCAAGGAGGTGGCGGTTCCTACAATGAGCAGTTCTTC.

This clonotype was picked up many times. The rearrangement uses TRBV29-1 and TRBJ2-7, with D maybe TRBD1 (7 bases). CDR1 and CDR2 (germline): SQVTM, ANQGSEA. Trimming left V 3 bases short and J 7 bases short, with 16 bases between. This CDR3 spans 13 amino acids. The DNA for the CDR3 is TGCAGCGTTGACTTTACAGGGGCGGGGGAGCAGTACTTC. This encodes CSVDFTGAGEQYF.

Ten or more counts support this clonotype. This sequence joins TRBV10-2 and TRBJ2-1, with no clear D. Trimming removed 7 bases at V and 3 bases at J, with 10 bases between. The germline V gene has CDR1 WSHSY and CDR2 SAAADI. The CDR3 is 13 amino acids. CDR3 nucleotide sequence: TGCGCCAGCACCCCCCTAGGCTACAATGAGCAGTTCTTC. It is translated as CASTPLGYNEQFF.

This clonotype was seen at least ten times. The gene calls are TRBV10-3 and TRBJ1-1, with D maybe TRBD1 (6 bases). Trimming took off 3 bases at V and 1 base at J, with 9 bases between the two ends. Germline V gene sequence: CDR1 ENHRY, CDR2 SYGVKD. CDR3 length: 14 residues. The chain's CDR3 is CAISEGGANTEAFF. The DNA for the CDR3 is TGTGCCATCAGTGAAGGGGGGGCGAACACTGAAGCTTTCTTT.

This clonotype was counted at least ten times. The V call is TRBV20-1, the J call TRBJ2-5; TRBD2 is a possible D gene (6 bases). The CDR3 contains 13 residues. Germline CDR1 reads DFQATT; CDR2 reads SNEGSKA (reference sequence). The V and J ends lost 3 bases and 4 bases respectively, with 12 bases between them. CDR3: CSASLGDSETQYF. The CDR3 nucleotides read TGCAGTGCTAGTTTAGGGGACTCAGAGACCCAGTACTTC.

This clonotype has a count of ten or more. The gene calls are TRBV5-1 and TRBJ1-1, with a possible D match to TRBD1 (6 bases). In germline, CDR1 is SGHRS, CDR2 YFSETQ. V was trimmed by 4 bases and J by 7 bases, leaving 14 bases between them. The CDR3 length is 13 residues. In DNA form, the CDR3 reads TGCGCCAGCAGCGTGGGGGCCGGCGGTGAAGCTTTCTTT. Translated, it gives CASSVGAGGEAFF.

This clonotype was found many times. V gene TRBV20-1 combines with J gene TRBJ1-5, with TRBD1 as a possible D gene (5 bases). Trimming took 7 bases from V and 5 from J, leaving 18 bases between them. Germline V gene sequence: CDR1 DFQATT, CDR2 SNEGSKA (reference sequence). This CDR3 is built from 14 residues. CDR3 bases: TGCAGTGTTCCTCGTGGGGGGGTCTATCAGCCCCAGCATTTT. It specifies CSVPRGGVYQPQHF.

This clonotype was seen repeatedly, ten times or more. The rearrangement links TRBV5-1 to TRBJ1-1; D gene uncertain. From germline, CDR1 is SGHRS and CDR2 YFSETQ. The V gene lost 0 bases and the J gene lost 0 bases, with 12 bases spanning the gap. This CDR3 has 16 residues. The DNA of the CDR3 is TGCGCCAGCAGCTTGGGAGAGGGCTTATTGAACACTGAAGCTTTCTTT. This encodes CASSLGEGLLNTEAFF.

This clonotype has ten or more counts. The chain uses TRBV5-1 and TRBJ1-1, with a tentative D call TRBD1 (6 bases). V lost 0 bases to trimming and J lost 0 bases, with 9 bases between them. The germline CDR1 and CDR2 sequences are SGHRS and YFSETQ. The CDR3 is 15 amino acids. The CDR3 loop is CASSLVTGLNTEAFF. Written as DNA, the CDR3 is TGCGCCAGCAGCTTGGTGACAGGCTTGAACACTGAAGCTTTCTTT.

This clonotype was counted many times. This rearrangement joins TRBV2 to TRBJ1-1; 8 bases align to TRBD1. Trimming took 6 bases from V and 3 from J; bases not matched to a gene: 9. The V gene's germline CDR1 is SNHLY and CDR2 FYNNEI. The CDR3 is 15 residues long. The chain's CDR3 is CASRERTGQDTEAFF. Here the CDR3 DNA reads TGTGCCAGCAGGGAGAGGACAGGGCAGGACACTGAAGCTTTCTTT. The variable domain in full, with the rest retrieved from reference TRBV2 and TRBJ1-1, is EPEVTQTPSHQVTQMGQEVILRCVPISNHLYFYWYRQILGQKVEFLVSFYNNEISEKSEIFDDQFSVERPDGSNFTLKIRSTKLEDSAMYFCASRERTGQDTEAFFGQGTRLTVV.

This clonotype was seen ten or more times. This chain links TRBV13 with TRBJ2-7; a possible D gene is TRBD2 (6 bases). The CDR3 runs 15 residues. Germline assignment: CDR1 PRHDT and CDR2 FYEKMQ (reference sequence). Trimming took 5 bases from V and 3 from J, leaving 17 bases between them. The CDR3 DNA reads TGTGCCAGCAGCCCCTCCCCGGACGGGGGCTACGAGCAGTACTTC. Its translation: CASSPSPDGGYEQYF.

This clonotype has ten or more counts. The V call is TRBV4-1, the J call TRBJ2-2, with no clear D. Germline V gene data show CDR1 as MGHRA and CDR2 as YSYEKL. The CDR3 runs 16 residues. V dropped 4 bases and J dropped 0 bases, with 12 bases sitting between them. This CDR3 is CASSLGPISNTGELFF. DNA for the CDR3: TGCGCCAGCAGCCTTGGCCCGATCTCGAACACCGGGGAGCTGTTTTTT.

This clonotype came up many times. The V and J genes are TRBV7-2 and TRBJ2-2; D might be TRBD1 (5 bases). Deletions cut 4 bases from V and 3 bases from J, with 12 bases between. The CDR3 is 15 residues long. Per the germline V gene, CDR1 is SGHTA and CDR2 is FQGNSA. CDR3 sequence reads: CASSYRQGDTGELFF. The CDR3 DNA reads TGTGCCAGCAGCTACCGGCAGGGTGACACCGGGGAGCTGTTTTTT.

This clonotype was counted many times. The chain has TRBV5-8 and TRBJ1-1, with D possibly being TRBD1 (5 bases). This CDR3 has 14 amino acids. Trimming left V 3 bases short and J 1 base short, with 10 bases between. The germline CDR1 and CDR2 sequences are SGHTS and YDEGEE. CDR3 nucleotides: TGTGCCAGCAGCTCGGCGGGGGAGAACACTGAAGCTTTCTTT. Its translation: CASSSAGENTEAFF.

This clonotype was seen ten or more times. V usage is TRBV7-2 and J usage is TRBJ2-1; D may match TRBD1 or TRBD2 (5 bases each). The V end lost 0 bases, the J end lost 5 bases, and 8 bases lay between the germline ends. Per germline, CDR1 SGHTA and CDR2 FQGNSA. The CDR3 spans 14 residues. CDR3 coding DNA: TGTGCCAGCAGCTTAGCGACGGGACACAATGAGCAGTTCTTC. Translating it yields CASSLATGHNEQFF.

This clonotype was recorded many times. This chain connects TRBV28 to TRBJ2-5, with unresolved D. The CDR3 consists of 15 residues. In germline, CDR1 is MDHEN, CDR2 SYDVKM. The ends were cut back, 6 bases at V and 1 base at J, with 15 bases in the middle. CDR3 bases: TGTGCCAGCAGCTCTCTCAGACGGACCCAAGAGACCCAGTACTTC. Its protein is CASSSLRRTQETQYF.

This clonotype has ten or more counts. This clone may be a read error of a much larger clone one base away. The V gene is TRBV10-3, the J gene TRBJ2-2; the D gene could be TRBD1 or TRBD2 (5 bases each). In germline, CDR1 is ENHRY, CDR2 SYGVKD. The CDR3 consists of 14 residues. CDR3 sequence (DNA): TGTGACATCACCGGGACGTCGAACACCGGGGAGCTGTTTTTT. It yields the protein CDITGTSNTGELFF.

This clonotype was found many times. The V gene is TRBV7-9, the J gene TRBJ2-1; TRBD2 matches 7 bases. The ends lost 1 base at V and 3 bases at J; junction bases unmatched: 3. Germline CDR1 is SEHNR and CDR2 is FQNEAQ (reference sequence). CDR3 length: 15 residues. The CDR3 nucleotides read TGTGCCAGCAGCTTAGTTAGCGGGCTCTACAATGAGCAGTTCTTC. Translating gives CASSLVSGLYNEQFF.